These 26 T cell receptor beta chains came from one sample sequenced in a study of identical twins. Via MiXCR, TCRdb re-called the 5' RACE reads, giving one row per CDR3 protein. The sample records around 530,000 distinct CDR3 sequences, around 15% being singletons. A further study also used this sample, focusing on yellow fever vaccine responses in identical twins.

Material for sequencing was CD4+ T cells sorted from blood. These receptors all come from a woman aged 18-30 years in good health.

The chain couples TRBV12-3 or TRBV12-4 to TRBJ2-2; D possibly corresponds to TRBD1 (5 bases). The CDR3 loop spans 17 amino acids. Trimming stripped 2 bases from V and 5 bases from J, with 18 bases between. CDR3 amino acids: CASSLLLVRGETGELFF. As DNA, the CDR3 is TGTGCCAGCAGTTTACTCCTAGTAAGGGGTGAAACCGGGGAGCTGTTTTTT.

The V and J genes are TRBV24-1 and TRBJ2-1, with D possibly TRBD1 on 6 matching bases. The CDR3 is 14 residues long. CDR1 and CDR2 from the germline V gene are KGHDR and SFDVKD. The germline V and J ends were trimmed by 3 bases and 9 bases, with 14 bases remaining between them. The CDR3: CATSDPLTGSEQFF. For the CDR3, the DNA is TGTGCCACCAGTGATCCCCTCACAGGGAGTGAGCAGTTCTTC.

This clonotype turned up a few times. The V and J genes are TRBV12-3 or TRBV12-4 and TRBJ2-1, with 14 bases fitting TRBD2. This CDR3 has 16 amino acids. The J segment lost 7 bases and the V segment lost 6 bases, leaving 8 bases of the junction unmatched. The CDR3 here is CASRSLGTSGSNEQFF. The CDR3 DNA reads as TGTGCCAGCAGATCACTCGGGACTAGCGGGAGTAATGAGCAGTTCTTC.

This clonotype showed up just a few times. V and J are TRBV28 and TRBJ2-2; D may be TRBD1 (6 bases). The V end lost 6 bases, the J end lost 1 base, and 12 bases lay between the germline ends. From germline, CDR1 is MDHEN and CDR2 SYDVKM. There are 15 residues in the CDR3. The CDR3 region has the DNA TGTGCCAGCAGGCCCGGGACACTGAACACCGGGGAGCTGTTTTTT. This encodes CASRPGTLNTGELFF.

Written as DNA, the CDR3 is TGTGCCAGCAGCTTGGCTCGAATGGATACGCAGTATTTT. Translated, it gives CASSLARMDTQYF. This chain joins TRBV5-6 and TRBJ2-3, with no clear D. The CDR3 consists of 13 residues. Germline V gene lookup returns CDR1 SGHDT and CDR2 YYEEEE. Trimming removed 0 bases from V and 6 bases from J, with 8 bases in between.

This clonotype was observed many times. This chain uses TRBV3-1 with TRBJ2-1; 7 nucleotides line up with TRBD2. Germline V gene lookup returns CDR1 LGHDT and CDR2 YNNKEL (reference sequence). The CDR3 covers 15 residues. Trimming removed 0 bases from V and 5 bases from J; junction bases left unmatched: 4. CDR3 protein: CASSQEGRVHNEQFF. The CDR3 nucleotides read TGTGCCAGCAGCCAAGAGGGGAGGGTCCACAATGAGCAGTTCTTC.

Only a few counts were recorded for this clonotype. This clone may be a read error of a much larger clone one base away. CDR3 in DNA: TGTGCCAGCAGTCCCGGGACAGGGTCCGGGCAGCTGTTTTTT. This gives the protein CASSPGTGSGQLFF. V gene TRBV12-3 or TRBV12-4 combines with J gene TRBJ2-2; 9 nucleotides align to TRBD1. The CDR3 totals 14 residues.

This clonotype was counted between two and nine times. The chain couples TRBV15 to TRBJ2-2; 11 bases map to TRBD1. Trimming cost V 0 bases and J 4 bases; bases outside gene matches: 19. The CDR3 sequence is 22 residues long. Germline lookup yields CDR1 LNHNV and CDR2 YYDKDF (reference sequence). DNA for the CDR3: TGTGCCACCAGCAGAGATCCTCCGGACAGGGGGCTGTTTCGTCCGGGCACCGGGGAGCTGTTTTTT. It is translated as CATSRDPPDRGLFRPGTGELFF.

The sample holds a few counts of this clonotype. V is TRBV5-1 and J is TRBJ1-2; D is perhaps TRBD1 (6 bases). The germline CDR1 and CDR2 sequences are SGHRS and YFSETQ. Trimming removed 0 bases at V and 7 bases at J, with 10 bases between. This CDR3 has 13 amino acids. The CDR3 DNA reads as TGCGCCAGCAGCTTGGGGACAGAGTCTGGCTACACCTTC. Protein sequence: CASSLGTESGYTF.

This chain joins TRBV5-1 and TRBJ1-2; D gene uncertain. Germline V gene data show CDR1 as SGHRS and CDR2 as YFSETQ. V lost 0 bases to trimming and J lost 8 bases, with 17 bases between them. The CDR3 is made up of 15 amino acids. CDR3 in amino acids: CASSLVSARMGGYTF. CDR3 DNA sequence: TGCGCCAGCAGCTTGGTTTCAGCGAGAATGGGAGGCTACACCTTC.

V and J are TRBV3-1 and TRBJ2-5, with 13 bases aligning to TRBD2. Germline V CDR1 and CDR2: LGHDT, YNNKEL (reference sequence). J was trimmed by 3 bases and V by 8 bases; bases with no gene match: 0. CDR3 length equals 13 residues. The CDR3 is CASGLAGEETQYF. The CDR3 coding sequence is TGTGCCAGCGGACTAGCGGGGGAAGAGACCCAGTACTTC.

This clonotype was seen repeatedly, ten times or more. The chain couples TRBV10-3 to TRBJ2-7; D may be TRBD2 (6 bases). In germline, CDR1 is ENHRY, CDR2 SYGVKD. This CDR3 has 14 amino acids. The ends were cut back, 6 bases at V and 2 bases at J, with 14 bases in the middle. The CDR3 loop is CAIRQGGGTYEQYV. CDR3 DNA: TGTGCCATCAGGCAGGGTGGGGGGACCTACGAGCAGTACGTC.

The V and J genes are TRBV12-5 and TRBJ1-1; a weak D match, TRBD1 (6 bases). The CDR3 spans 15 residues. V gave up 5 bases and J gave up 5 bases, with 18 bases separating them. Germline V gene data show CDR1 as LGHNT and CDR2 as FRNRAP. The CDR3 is CASGPTGFLGTEAFF. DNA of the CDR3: TGTGCTAGTGGTCCTACAGGGTTTCTGGGGACTGAAGCTTTCTTT.

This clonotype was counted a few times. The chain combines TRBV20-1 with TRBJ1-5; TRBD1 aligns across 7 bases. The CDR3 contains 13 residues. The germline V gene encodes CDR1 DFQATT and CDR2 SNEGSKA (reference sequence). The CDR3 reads CSAAGGANQPQHF. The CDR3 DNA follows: TGCAGCGCCGCAGGGGGTGCCAATCAGCCCCAGCATTTT.

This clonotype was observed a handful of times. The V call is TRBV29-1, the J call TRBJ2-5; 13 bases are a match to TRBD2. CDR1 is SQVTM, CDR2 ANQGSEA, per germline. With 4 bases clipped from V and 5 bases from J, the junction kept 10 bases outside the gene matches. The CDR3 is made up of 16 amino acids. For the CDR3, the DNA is TGCAGCGTTGTCTCCTTTACTAGCGGGAGGGGGGAGACCCAGTACTTC. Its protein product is CSVVSFTSGRGETQYF.

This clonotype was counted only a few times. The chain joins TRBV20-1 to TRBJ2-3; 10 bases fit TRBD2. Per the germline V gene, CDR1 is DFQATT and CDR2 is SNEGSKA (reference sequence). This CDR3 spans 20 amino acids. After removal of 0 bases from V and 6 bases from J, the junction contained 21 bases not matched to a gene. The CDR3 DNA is TGCAGTGCTAGAGAAGGTCTAGTGATTACTAGCGGGACCTTGGTCGATACGCAGTATTTT. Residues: CSAREGLVITSGTLVDTQYF.

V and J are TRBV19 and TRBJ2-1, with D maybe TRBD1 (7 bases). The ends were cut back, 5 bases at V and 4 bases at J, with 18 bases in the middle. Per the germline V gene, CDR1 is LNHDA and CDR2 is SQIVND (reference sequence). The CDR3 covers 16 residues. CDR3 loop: CASSPRDRALYNEQFF. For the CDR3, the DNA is TGTGCCAGTAGTCCGCGGGACAGAGCCCTATACAATGAGCAGTTCTTC. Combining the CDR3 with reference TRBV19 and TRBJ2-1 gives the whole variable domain DGGITQSPKYLFRKEGQNVTLSCEQNLNHDAMYWYRQDPGQGLRLIYYSQIVNDFQKGDIAEGYSVSREKKESFPLTVTSAQKNPTAFYLCASSPRDRALYNEQFFGPGTRLTVL.

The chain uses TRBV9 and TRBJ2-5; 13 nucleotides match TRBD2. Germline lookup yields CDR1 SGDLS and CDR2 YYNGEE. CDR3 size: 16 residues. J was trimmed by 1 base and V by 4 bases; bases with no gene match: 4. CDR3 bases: TGTGCCAGCAGCCGGGGACTAGCGGGGATCCAAGAGACCCAGTACTTC. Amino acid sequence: CASSRGLAGIQETQYF.

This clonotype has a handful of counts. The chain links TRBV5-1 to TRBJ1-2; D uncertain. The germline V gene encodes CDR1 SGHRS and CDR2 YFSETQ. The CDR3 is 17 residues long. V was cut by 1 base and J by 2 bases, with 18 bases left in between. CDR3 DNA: TGCGCCAGCAGCTTGTCCCCAGGAACCCTTCCCAACTATGGCTACACCTTC. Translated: CASSLSPGTLPNYGYTF.

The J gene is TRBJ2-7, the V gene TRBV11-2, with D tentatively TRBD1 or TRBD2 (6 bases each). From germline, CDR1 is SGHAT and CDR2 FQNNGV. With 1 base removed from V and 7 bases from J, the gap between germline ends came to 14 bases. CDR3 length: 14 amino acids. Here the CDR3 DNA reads TGTGCCAGCAGCTTAGCCGGGGGCGGTGGAGAGCAGTACGTC. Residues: CASSLAGGGGEQYV.

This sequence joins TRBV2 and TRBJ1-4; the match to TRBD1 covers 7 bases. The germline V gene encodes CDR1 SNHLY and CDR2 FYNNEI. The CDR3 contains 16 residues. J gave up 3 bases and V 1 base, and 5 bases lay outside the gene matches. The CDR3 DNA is TGTGCCAGCAGTGAAGAGGGGGCGAACGCTAATGAAAAACTGTTTTTT. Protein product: CASSEEGANANEKLFF.

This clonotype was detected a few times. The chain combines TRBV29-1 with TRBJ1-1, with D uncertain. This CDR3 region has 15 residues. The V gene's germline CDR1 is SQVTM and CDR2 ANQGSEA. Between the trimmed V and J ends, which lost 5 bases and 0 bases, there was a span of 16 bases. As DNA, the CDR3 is TGCAGCGTTTCGAGTACCCCCCGCATGAACACTGAAGCTTTCTTT. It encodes CSVSSTPRMNTEAFF.

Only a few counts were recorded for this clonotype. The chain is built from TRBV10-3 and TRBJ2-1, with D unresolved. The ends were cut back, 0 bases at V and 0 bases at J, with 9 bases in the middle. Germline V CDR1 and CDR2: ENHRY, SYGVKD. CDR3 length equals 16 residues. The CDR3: CAISESLVDSYNEQFF. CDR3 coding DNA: TGTGCCATCAGTGAGTCATTGGTGGACTCCTACAATGAGCAGTTCTTC.

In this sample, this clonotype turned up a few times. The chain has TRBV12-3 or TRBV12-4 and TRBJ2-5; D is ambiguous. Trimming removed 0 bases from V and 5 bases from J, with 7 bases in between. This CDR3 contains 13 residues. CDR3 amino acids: CASSLAYFETQYF. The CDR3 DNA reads TGTGCCAGCAGTTTAGCGTACTTCGAGACCCAGTACTTC.

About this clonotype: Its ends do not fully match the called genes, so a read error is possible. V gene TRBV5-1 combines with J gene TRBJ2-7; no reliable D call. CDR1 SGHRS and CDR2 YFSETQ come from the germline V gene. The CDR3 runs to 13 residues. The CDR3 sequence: CASSLEVSHELYF. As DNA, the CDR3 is TGCGCCAGCAGCTTGGAGGTCTCCCACGAGCTGTACTTC.

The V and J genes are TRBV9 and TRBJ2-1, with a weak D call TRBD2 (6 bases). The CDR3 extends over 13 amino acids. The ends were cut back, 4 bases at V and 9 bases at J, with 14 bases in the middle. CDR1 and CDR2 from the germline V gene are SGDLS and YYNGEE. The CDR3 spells CASSTSPSGEQFF. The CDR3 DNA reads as TGTGCCAGCAGCACTAGCCCAAGCGGTGAGCAGTTCTTC.